One sample yielded the 18 T cell receptor beta chains listed below, sequenced in a study of blood T cell repertoires in COVID-19. The repertoire was sequenced with immunoSEQ multiplex PCR; TCRdb's copy has only in-frame clones and lacks some. This sample has over 50,000 clones, with around 80% found just once. The sequencing input was peripheral blood. These TCRs come from a human donor with active or convalescent COVID-19. The donor label of this sample is uncertain.

This clone was recorded a few times. The chain carries TRBV6-5 and TRBJ1-5; 7 bases are shared with TRBD1. The CDR3 has 15 residues. The ends lost 5 bases at V and 1 base at J; junction bases unmatched: 5. Per germline, CDR1 MNHEY and CDR2 SVGAGI. As DNA, the CDR3 is TGTGCCAGCAGTCCCGACAGGGCGAGCAATCAGCCCCAGCATTTT. Residues: CASSPDRASNQPQHF.

V usage is TRBV2 and J usage is TRBJ1-1; D remains unclear. Germline CDR1 SNHLY, CDR2 FYNNEI. This CDR3 region has 11 residues. V was clipped by 7 bases and J by 4 bases, with 7 bases between them. The CDR3 sequence is CASNRGTEAFF. CDR3 nucleotide sequence: TGTGCCAGCAATCGGGGCACTGAAGCTTTCTTT.

This chain joins TRBV5-1 and TRBJ2-3; D perhaps matches TRBD2 (6 bases). The CDR3 is made up of 16 amino acids. The germline gives CDR1 SGHRS, CDR2 YFSETQ. V lost 0 bases and J 3 bases, leaving 14 bases between the germline ends. The CDR3 sequence: CASSLGTGVGTDTQYF. The CDR3 nucleotides are TGCGCCAGCAGCTTGGGTACGGGAGTTGGGACAGATACGCAGTATTTT.

The V and J genes are TRBV6-5 and TRBJ2-3; weak D call: TRBD2 (5 bases). The CDR3 consists of 13 residues. The germline V gene encodes CDR1 MNHEY and CDR2 SVGAGI. V gave up 11 bases and J gave up 4 bases, with 16 bases separating them. The CDR3 coding sequence is TGTGCCGCCAAAGCGGACTTTCCAGATACGCAGTATTTT. As protein: CAAKADFPDTQYF.

The genes are TRBV5-1 and TRBJ1-1, with unresolved D. The CDR3 is 14 amino acids. Germline CDR1 and CDR2: SGHRS and YFSETQ. Between the trimmed V and J ends, which lost 2 bases and 4 bases, there was a span of 12 bases. This chain's CDR3 is CASSFREGGTEAFF. The CDR3 DNA is TGCGCCAGCAGCTTCCGGGAAGGAGGCACTGAAGCTTTCTTT. The entire variable domain, with the rest obtained from reference TRBV5-1 and TRBJ1-1, is as follows: KAGVTQTPRYLIKTRGQQVTLSCSPISGHRSVSWYQQTPGQGLQFLFEYFSETQRNKGNFPGRFSGRQFSNSRSEMNVSTLELGDSALYLCASSFREGGTEAFFGQGTRLTVV.

The chain employs TRBV27 and TRBJ2-4, with 8 bases that match TRBD2. Germline V gives CDR1 MNHEY, CDR2 SMNVEV (reference sequence). The V and J ends lost 5 bases and 4 bases, in that order; junction bases with no gene match: 4. CDR3 length: 14 residues. The CDR3 DNA reads TGTGCCAGCAGTCCAGGGACTAGTAAAAACATTCAGTACTTC. Protein sequence: CASSPGTSKNIQYF.

The chain recombines TRBV10-3 with TRBJ1-3; no definite D call. The CDR3 consists of 15 residues. The V end lost 2 bases, the J end lost 0 bases, and 8 bases lay between the germline ends. CDR1 and CDR2 (germline): ENHRY, SYGVKD. The CDR3 region is CAISENRDSGNTIYF. The CDR3 DNA reads as TGTGCCATCAGTGAGAACAGAGACTCTGGAAACACCATATATTTT.

This clone was seen only once. The chain links TRBV3-1 (or the pseudogene TRBV3-2) to TRBJ2-1; 13 bases are shared with TRBD2. Per the germline V gene, CDR1 is LGHDT and CDR2 is YNNKEL (reference sequence). CDR3 length: 15 residues. V dropped 11 bases and J dropped 6; count of bases not matched to a gene: 10. The CDR3 here is CAAGTSGIFGNEQFF. For the CDR3, the DNA is TGTGCCGCCGGGACTAGCGGGATTTTCGGCAATGAGCAGTTCTTC.

There are a few counts of this clone. V is TRBV20-1 and J is TRBJ1-2; D is unresolved. The V gene lost 3 bases and the J gene lost 7 bases, with 9 bases spanning the gap. Germline CDR1 DFQATT, CDR2 SNEGSKA (reference sequence). The CDR3 contains 11 residues. CDR3 residues: CSASDLGGYTF. The DNA for the CDR3 is TGCAGTGCTAGTGACCTAGGTGGCTACACCTTC.

This clone appeared many times. Other DNA sequences in this specimen translate into the identical CDR3. The V and J genes are TRBV10-2 and TRBJ2-3; the D is unclear. The CDR3 totals 15 residues. Trimming left V 0 bases short and J 0 bases short, with 7 bases between. CDR1 and CDR2 from the germline V gene are WSHSY and SAAADI. This chain's CDR3 is CASSESPTSTDTQYF. Written as DNA, the CDR3 is TGCGCCAGCAGTGAGTCGCCAACTAGCACAGATACGCAGTATTTT.

The CDR3 loop reads CASSSEDQPQHF. The CDR3 coding sequence is TGTGCCAGCTCATCCGAGGATCAGCCCCAGCATTTT. The J gene is TRBJ1-5, the V gene TRBV18; D is undetermined. Trimming stripped 5 bases from V and 5 bases from J, with 7 bases between. The CDR3 runs to 12 residues. Per the germline V gene, CDR1 is KGHSH and CDR2 is LQKENI.

This chain connects TRBV19 to TRBJ1-3; 9 nucleotides line up with TRBD1. The V gene end was trimmed by 7 bases and the J gene end by 2 bases; junction bases not matched to a gene: 3. Germline assignment: CDR1 LNHDA and CDR2 SQIVND (reference sequence). CDR3 size: 14 residues. The CDR3 nucleotides are TGTGCCAGTACCGACAGGGGGGCTGGAAACACCATATATTTT. Protein product: CASTDRGAGNTIYF.

This clone was counted between two and nine times. The chain employs TRBV18 and TRBJ2-2; D gene uncertain. The V and J ends lost 4 bases and 1 base respectively, with 7 bases between them. Germline CDR1 reads KGHSH; CDR2 reads LQKENI. There are 14 residues in the CDR3. CDR3 amino acids: CASSLAENTGELFF. CDR3 nucleotide sequence: TGTGCCAGCTCACTGGCGGAGAACACCGGGGAGCTGTTTTTT. Supplemented by reference TRBV18 and TRBJ2-2, the full variable domain reads NAGVMQNPRHLVRRRGQEARLRCSPMKGHSHVYWYRQLPEEGLKFMVYLQKENIIDESGMPKERFSAEFPKEGPSILRIQQVVRGDSAAYFCASSLAENTGELFFGEGSRLTVL.

This sequence joins TRBV7-3 and TRBJ2-1; 14 positions agree with TRBD2. The CDR3 runs to 17 residues. Per germline, CDR1 SGHTA and CDR2 FQGTGA. The V and J ends lost 4 bases and 7 bases, in that order; junction bases with no gene match: 9. The CDR3 spells CASSSAPGTSGRNEQFF. For the CDR3, the DNA is TGTGCCAGCAGCTCCGCCCCCGGGACTAGCGGGAGAAATGAGCAGTTCTTC.

The V and J genes are TRBV11-2 and TRBJ1-4; no firm D call. The CDR3 is 13 amino acids. Germline V gives CDR1 SGHAT, CDR2 FQNNGV. V lost 1 base, J lost 8 bases, and 8 bases lay in between. This CDR3 reads CASSLGEAEKLFF. CDR3 nucleotides: TGTGCCAGCAGCTTAGGAGAGGCGGAAAAACTGTTTTTT. The variable domain in full, with the rest retrieved from reference TRBV11-2 and TRBJ1-4, is EAGVAQSPRYKIIEKRQSVAFWCNPISGHATLYWYQQILGQGPKLLIQFQNNGVVDDSQLPKDRFSAERLKGVDSTLKIQPAKLEDSAVYLCASSLGEAEKLFFGSGTQLSVL.

The chain recombines TRBV12-1 with TRBJ2-1; TRBD2 is the table's D call, not checked against the DNA. TRBV12-1 has pseudogene status. The CDR3 consists of 18 residues. CDR3 nucleotides: TGTGCCAGCAGCCCGAACCCTTCACTAGCGGGAGTAAGAAATGAGCAGTTCTTC. This translates into CASSPNPSLAGVRNEQFF.

The rearrangement links TRBV3-1 (or the pseudogene TRBV3-2) to TRBJ2-7; 7 positions agree with TRBD2. There are 16 residues in the CDR3. J gave up 0 bases and V 1 base, and 6 bases lay outside the gene matches. The germline V gene has CDR1 LGHDT and CDR2 YNNKEL (reference sequence). CDR3 amino acids: CASSQGEGLNSYEQYF. CDR3 sequence (DNA): TGTGCCAGCAGCCAAGGGGAGGGGCTTAACTCCTACGAGCAGTACTTC.

The V gene is TRBV5-1, the J gene TRBJ1-1; D is ambiguous. CDR1 SGHRS and CDR2 YFSETQ come from the germline V gene. There are 15 residues in the CDR3. Trimming took off 3 bases at V and 4 bases at J, with 16 bases between the two ends. Here the CDR3 DNA reads TGCGCCAGCAGCTCGAGGGAAACCTTGAGCACTGAAGCTTTCTTT. It is translated as CASSSRETLSTEAFF.